Listed here are 9 T cell receptor beta chains from one sample, sequenced in a study of blood T cell repertoires in COVID-19 (TCRdb year 2020). The library was produced with the immunoSEQ multiplex PCR assay. Held by TCRdb, this immuneACCESS table contains in-frame sequences only and omits some clones. Under half of the omission traces to an unresolved V gene where checked; the cause of the rest is unknown. Across this sample there are 200,000 to 250,000 clones, with about nine tenths seen only once. 2.5% to 3.5% of the sample is taken by the ten largest. The specimen sequenced was peripheral blood. The receptor source for this set is a woman between 55 and 75 years old with acute or convalescent COVID-19.

Comments on this clone: Other DNA variants within this sample encode the same CDR3. J is TRBJ2-5 and V is TRBV19, with a tentative D call TRBD1 (6 bases). The CDR3 sequence is 13 residues long. V was pared by 0 bases and J by 4 bases, with 6 bases between. Germline V gene data show CDR1 as LNHDA and CDR2 as SQIVND (reference sequence). The CDR3 DNA reads TGTGCCAGTAGTATAGACAGGGGAGAGACCCAGTACTTC. The encoded protein is CASSIDRGETQYF.

This clone has a single count. The chain is built from TRBV7-2 and TRBJ2-7; possible D gene TRBD1, 5 bases. V was pared by 5 bases and J by 3 bases, with 14 bases between. Germline V gene data show CDR1 as SGHTA and CDR2 as FQGNSA. This CDR3 spans 14 amino acids. CDR3 loop: CASSRPDGHYEQYF. The CDR3 DNA follows: TGTGCCAGCAGCCGTCCCGACGGACACTACGAGCAGTACTTC.

The CDR3 loop reads CASKTSYGYTF. Written as DNA, the CDR3 is TGTGCCAGTAAGACTAGCTATGGCTACACCTTC. This sequence joins TRBV19 and TRBJ1-2; D is undetermined. The CDR3 totals 11 residues. V lost 7 bases and J lost 4, with 7 bases in between. Germline CDR1 is LNHDA and CDR2 is SQIVND (reference sequence).

The V and J genes are TRBV23-1 and TRBJ2-1; 9 bases match TRBD2. TRBV23-1 is an ORF for which the function is uncertain. V was pared by 4 bases and J by 7 bases, with 5 bases of the junction left unmatched. This CDR3 is built from 14 residues. CDR3 DNA sequence: TGCGCCAGCAGTCGCGCTAGCGGGGAAAATGAGCAGTTCTTC. It is translated as CASSRASGENEQFF.

V and J are TRBV24-1 and TRBJ1-1; 8 bases align to TRBD1. The ends lost 3 bases at V and 3 bases at J; junction bases unmatched: 2. The V gene's germline CDR1 is KGHDR and CDR2 SFDVKD. The CDR3 is 14 residues long. CDR3 sequence: CATSDTGGHTEAFF. CDR3 sequence (DNA): TGTGCCACCAGTGATACAGGGGGGCACACTGAAGCTTTCTTT.

This clone turned up a few times. The chain joins TRBV2 to TRBJ1-5, with TRBD1 as a possible D gene (5 bases). V was trimmed by 3 bases and J by 8 bases, leaving 11 bases between them. The CDR3 runs 13 residues. Germline values: CDR1 SNHLY, CDR2 FYNNEI. In DNA, the CDR3 is TGTGCCAGCAGTGAGGAGGGGTTAAAGCCCCAGCATTTT. It specifies CASSEEGLKPQHF. Complete variable domain (other parts from reference TRBV2 and TRBJ1-5): EPEVTQTPSHQVTQMGQEVILRCVPISNHLYFYWYRQILGQKVEFLVSFYNNEISEKSEIFDDQFSVERPDGSNFTLKIRSTKLEDSAMYFCASSEEGLKPQHFGDGTRLSIL.

The chain employs TRBV6-6 and TRBJ1-5; the match to TRBD1 covers 8 bases. J lost 2 bases, V lost 7 bases, and 7 bases had no gene match. Germline-derived CDR1 and CDR2 are MNHNY and SVGAGI (reference sequence). The CDR3 spans 15 residues. The DNA of the CDR3 is TGTGCCAGCACCGGACAGGGCCGGGGCAATCAGCCCCAGCATTTT. Translation: CASTGQGRGNQPQHF.

The chain is built from TRBV6-1 and TRBJ1-2, with D perhaps matching TRBD1 (6 bases). The V end lost 3 bases, the J end lost 7 bases, and 18 bases lay between the germline ends. The CDR3 is 15 amino acids. CDR1 is MNHNS, CDR2 SASEGT, per germline. CDR3 region: CASSEPRQVDAGYTF. The CDR3 nucleotides read TGTGCCAGCAGTGAGCCCCGACAGGTAGACGCTGGCTACACCTTC.

The V call is TRBV10-1, the J call TRBJ2-7; possible D gene TRBD2, 5 bases. The V gene lost 6 bases and the J gene lost 4 bases, with 16 bases spanning the gap. Looked up from germline, CDR1 is WNHNN and CDR2 is SYGVQD (reference sequence). The CDR3 loop spans 14 amino acids. The CDR3 nucleotides read TGCGCCAGCAGCAAATGGGGATCGGGATACGAGCAGTACTTC. Residues: CASSKWGSGYEQYF.